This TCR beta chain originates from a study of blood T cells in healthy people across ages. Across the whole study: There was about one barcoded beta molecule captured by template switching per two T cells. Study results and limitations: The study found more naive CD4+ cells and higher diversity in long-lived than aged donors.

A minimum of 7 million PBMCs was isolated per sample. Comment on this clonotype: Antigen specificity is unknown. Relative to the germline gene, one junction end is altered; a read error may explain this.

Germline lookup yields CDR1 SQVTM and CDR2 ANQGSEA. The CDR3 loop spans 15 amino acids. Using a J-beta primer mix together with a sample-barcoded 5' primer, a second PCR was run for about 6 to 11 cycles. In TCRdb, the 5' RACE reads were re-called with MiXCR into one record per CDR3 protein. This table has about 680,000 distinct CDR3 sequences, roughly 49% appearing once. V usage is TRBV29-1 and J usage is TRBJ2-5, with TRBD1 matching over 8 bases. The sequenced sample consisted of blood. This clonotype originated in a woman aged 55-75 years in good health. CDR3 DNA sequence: TGCGGCGTTGCAAAAACCGGGACAGGAGAAGGTGAGCAGTACTTC. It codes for CGVAKTGTGEGEQYF.